These 10 T cell receptor beta chains originate from one sample sequenced in a study of T-cell reconstitution after alpha-beta-depleted transplantation in children (dated by TCRdb to the mid-2010s). Receptor libraries were prepared by PCR. Sequenced using an Illumina HiSeq 2500. To normalize quantification of the TCRbeta repertoire, the TCR libraries were built with molecular barcoding that relied on unique molecular identifiers. Clones were called with MiXCR by TCRdb after fastp trimmed the public reads at Q25, and only in-frame beta chains were retained. Identical CDR3 proteins give one entry, which carries the most common genes and DNA. The table for this sample lists about 470,000 distinct CDR3 sequences; 43% of them were counted only once. Clones ranked in the top ten supply 27% of the sample. Taken with the paper, the label for treatment or condition translates to: allogeneic hematopoietic cell transplantation with graft depleted of TCRalphabeta T cells and CD19 B cells.

The sequencing used PBMCs, collected before TCRalphabeta/CD19-depleted stem cell transplant. The receptors originated from a girl under 10 years old with aplastic anemia, due to receive a stem cell transplant.

The chain links TRBV12-3 or TRBV12-4 to TRBJ2-2; TRBD2 aligns across 14 bases. This CDR3 has 16 amino acids. The J segment lost 6 bases and the V segment lost 7 bases, leaving 7 bases of the junction unmatched. Here the CDR3 DNA reads TGTGCCAGCACCCTGGGACTAGCGGGAGCAGCCGGGGAGCTGTTTTTT. Encoded protein: CASTLGLAGAAGELFF.

This clonotype was recorded many times. This chain uses TRBV4-2 with TRBJ2-1; D is ambiguous. The CDR3 is made up of 16 amino acids. Looked up from germline, CDR1 is LGHNA and CDR2 is YNFKEQ. Trimming pared 1 base from V and 1 base from J, leaving 11 bases between. Here the CDR3 reads CASSQGVGFSYNEQFF. The DNA of the CDR3 is TGTGCCAGCAGCCAAGGAGTAGGCTTTTCCTACAATGAGCAGTTCTTC.

Regarding this clonotype: The junction departs from germline at one end; a sequencing error may be responsible. The V and J genes are TRBV18 and TRBJ1-1; TRBD1 matches 7 bases. CDR1 is KGHSH, CDR2 LQKENI, per germline. The CDR3 totals 14 residues. CDR3 bases: TGTGCCAGCTCAAAGGGACAGTCCGACACTGAAGCTTCCTTT. It encodes CASSKGQSDTEASF.

The table lists this clonotype with many counts. This chain links TRBV21-1 with TRBJ2-7; the D call in the table, TRBD2, was not verified against the DNA. TRBV21-1 is termed a pseudogene. CDR3 size: 16 residues. Written as DNA, the CDR3 is TGTGCCAGCAGCAATGGGAGGCCTCCGTTTACCTACGAGCAGTACTTC. As protein: CASSNGRPPFTYEQYF.

The chain couples TRBV6-1 to TRBJ2-2; 7 bases match TRBD1. With 2 bases clipped from V and 2 bases from J, the junction kept 2 bases outside the gene matches. The CDR3 has 15 amino acids. Germline loops: CDR1 MNHNS, CDR2 SASEGT. The CDR3 coding sequence is TGTGCCAGCAGTGAATGGGACAGCAACACCGGGGAGCTGTTTTTT. This sequence encodes CASSEWDSNTGELFF.

This clonotype appeared many times. The chain is built from TRBV28 and TRBJ2-7; D not certain. The CDR3 length is 11 residues. CDR1 is MDHEN, CDR2 SYDVKM, per germline. The V and J ends lost 6 bases and 3 bases respectively, with 6 bases between them. The CDR3 DNA reads as TGTGCCAGCAGCTCTCACTACGAGCAGTACTTC. Amino acid sequence: CASSSHYEQYF.

The chain employs TRBV10-3 and TRBJ2-1; TRBD2 agrees at 10 bases. The CDR3 contains 16 residues. Unmatched junction bases numbered 9, after V lost 6 bases and J lost 4 bases. Germline V gene data show CDR1 as ENHRY and CDR2 as SYGVKD. The CDR3 loop is CAIRAATTSGYNEQFF. DNA for the CDR3: TGTGCCATCAGGGCCGCGACGACTAGCGGGTACAATGAGCAGTTCTTC.

This chain joins TRBV3-1 and TRBJ2-3, with a tentative D call TRBD2 (6 bases). This CDR3 has 18 amino acids. Germline CDR1 is LGHDT and CDR2 is YNNKEL (reference sequence). The V and J ends lost 4 bases and 5 bases respectively, with 25 bases between them. DNA for the CDR3: TGTGCCAGCAGCCTCCTTCGGATGGGAGGCCCGGGTATAGATACGCAGTATTTT. This translates into CASSLLRMGGPGIDTQYF.

This sequence joins TRBV10-2 and TRBJ1-6, with TRBD1 matching over 7 bases. J lost 0 bases, V lost 7 bases, and 3 bases had no gene match. CDR3 length: 15 residues. The germline gives CDR1 WSHSY, CDR2 SAAADI. The CDR3 protein is CASTQGGSYNSPLHF. The DNA of the CDR3 is TGCGCCAGCACCCAGGGGGGCTCCTATAATTCACCCCTCCACTTT.

The rearrangement links TRBV5-1 to TRBJ2-7; D possibly matches TRBD1 or TRBD2 (5 bases each). Trimming removed 1 base from V and 5 bases from J, with 13 bases in between. Germline CDR1 reads SGHRS; CDR2 reads YFSETQ. This CDR3 region has 14 residues. CDR3 region: CASSLQVRGDEQYF. CDR3 DNA sequence: TGCGCCAGCAGCTTGCAGGTGAGAGGGGACGAGCAGTACTTC.